Listed here are 22 T cell receptor beta chains from one sample, sequenced in a study of Graves' ophthalmopathy and Graves' hyperthyroidism. RNA transcripts were the template, and TCR beta CDR3 regions were amplified from them. An initial RT-PCR round employing HTBI primers preceded a second-round multiplex PCR. Each CDR3 protein is one row after TCRdb ran MiXCR on the multiplex PCR reads. The table has about 500,000 distinct CDR3 sequences, roughly 39% seen once; the top ten hold roughly 4.5%. The source material was peripheral blood or thyroid tissue (not recorded which). The origin of the receptors is an adult man with Graves' hyperthyroidism.

The chain employs TRBV15 and TRBJ2-7; TRBD1 matches 11 bases. The CDR3 contains 19 residues. Unmatched junction bases numbered 13, after V lost 0 bases and J lost 3 bases. The germline V gene has CDR1 LNHNV and CDR2 YYDKDF (reference sequence). In nucleotides, the CDR3 is TGTGCCACCAGCAGAGATTGGACCTCCCGGGACAGGGGGGACTACGAGCAGTACTTC. Its protein is CATSRDWTSRDRGDYEQYF.

V is TRBV25-1 and J is TRBJ2-2; 7 nucleotides line up with TRBD1. This CDR3 is 13 amino acids long. CDR1 is MGHDK and CDR2 is SYGVNS in the germline V gene. CDR3 sequence (DNA): TGTGACACCGGGACAGAAGACACCGGGGAGCTGTTTTTT. Its translation: CDTGTEDTGELFF.

This clonotype was seen a handful of times. The V call is TRBV28, the J call TRBJ2-5, with D perhaps matching TRBD1 (6 bases). Per the germline V gene, CDR1 is MDHEN and CDR2 is SYDVKM. V shed 5 bases and J shed 7 bases, with 14 bases lying between them. The CDR3 extends over 13 amino acids. This CDR3 reads CASSQQGPGTQYF. In DNA form, the CDR3 reads TGTGCCAGCAGTCAACAGGGACCCGGGACCCAGTACTTC.

This clonotype was recorded once. This chain links TRBV29-1 with TRBJ2-7; a weak D match, TRBD2 (5 bases). CDR3 length: 13 amino acids. Germline V gene sequence: CDR1 SQVTM, CDR2 ANQGSEA. The CDR3 nucleotides read TGCACCGTCGGGCTCCTAGCCTCCTACGAGCAGTACTTC. It yields the protein CTVGLLASYEQYF.

This sequence joins TRBV29-1 and TRBJ2-7; D is undetermined. The CDR3 runs 12 residues. V dropped 6 bases and J dropped 0 bases, with 9 bases sitting between them. Germline CDR1 and CDR2: SQVTM and ANQGSEA. This chain's CDR3 is CSVNQASYEQYF. CDR3 coding DNA: TGCAGCGTGAACCAGGCCTCCTACGAGCAGTACTTC.

This clonotype was detected many times. A much larger clone is a single base away; this may be a read error. The V and J genes are TRBV15 and TRBJ1-1; D is unclear. Germline V gene data show CDR1 as LNHNV and CDR2 as YYDKDF (reference sequence). CDR3 size: 13 residues. Deletions cut 0 bases from V and 0 bases from J, with 2 bases between. The CDR3 loop is CATSREMNTEAFF. DNA for the CDR3: TGTGCCACCAGCAGAGAGATGAACACTGAAGCTTTCTTT. Full variable domain (missing parts from reference TRBV15 and TRBJ1-1): DAMVIQNPRYQVTQFGKPVTLSCSQTLNHNVMYWYQQKSSQAPKLLFHYYDKDFNNEADTPDNFQSRRPNTSFCFLDIRSPGLGDTAMYLCATSREMNTEAFFGQGTRLTVV.

The sample holds many counts of this clonotype. The chain recombines TRBV2 with TRBJ1-5, with D possibly matching TRBD1 (6 bases). Germline V CDR1 and CDR2: SNHLY, FYNNEI. The ends were cut back, 9 bases at V and 3 bases at J, with 15 bases in the middle. This CDR3 has 14 residues. For the CDR3, the DNA is TGTGCCAGTCGAATCGGACAGTCCAATCAGCCCCAGCATTTT. Residues: CASRIGQSNQPQHF.

This clonotype appeared once. The genes are TRBV7-2 and TRBJ1-1; TRBD1 is a possible D gene (5 bases). The CDR3 runs to 12 residues. CDR1 SGHTA and CDR2 FQGNSA come from the germline V gene. V gave up 6 bases and J gave up 11 bases, with 16 bases separating them. In nucleotides, the CDR3 is TGTGCCAGCAGTACCGGGACGGCGGTCGCTTTCTTT. This sequence encodes CASSTGTAVAFF.

Ten or more counts support this clonotype. V usage is TRBV20-1 and J usage is TRBJ1-2, with D possibly matching TRBD1 (5 bases). The CDR3 contains 14 residues. Trimming removed 5 bases at V and 0 bases at J, with 13 bases between. Germline assignment: CDR1 DFQATT and CDR2 SNEGSKA (reference sequence). CDR3 nucleotide sequence: TGCAGTGCTCCCCCGACAGACGCTAACTATGGCTACACCTTC. Its translation: CSAPPTDANYGYTF.

Details on this clonotype: Relative to the germline gene, one junction end is altered; a read error may explain this. The chain employs TRBV7-7 and TRBJ2-1; 12 bases are shared with TRBD2. The germline gives CDR1 SSHAT, CDR2 FNYEAQ (reference sequence). There are 16 residues in the CDR3. In DNA form, the CDR3 reads TGTGCTAGCAGCCTTAAAGGACTAGCGGGATACAATGAGCAGTTCTTC. This encodes CASSLKGLAGYNEQFF.

The chain recombines TRBV5-1 with TRBJ2-2; D uncertain. The germline V and J ends were trimmed by 1 base and 2 bases, with 12 bases remaining between them. The CDR3 spans 16 residues. Germline CDR1 is SGHRS and CDR2 is YFSETQ. Here the CDR3 DNA reads TGCGCCAGCAGCTTGCAGACGACCTCCAACACCGGGGAGCTGTTTTTT. Its translation: CASSLQTTSNTGELFF.

A few counts support this clonotype. The chain links TRBV7-2 to TRBJ2-1; a weak D match, TRBD1 (5 bases). This CDR3 has 14 amino acids. The germline V gene encodes CDR1 SGHTA and CDR2 FQGNSA. The V and J ends lost 4 bases and 6 bases respectively, with 13 bases between them. The CDR3 DNA sequence: TGTGCCAGCAGCTCCCGACAGTATGCCAATGAGCAGTTCTTC. Protein: CASSSRQYANEQFF.

CDR3 in amino acids: CASSPGAGNSPLHF. The CDR3 DNA reads as TGTGCCAGCAGCCCCGGGGCAGGAAATTCACCCCTCCACTTT. V gene TRBV7-6 combines with J gene TRBJ1-6; D is possibly TRBD1 (5 bases). CDR1 SGHVS and CDR2 FNYEAQ come from the germline V gene. The CDR3 runs 14 residues. Trimming left V 5 bases short and J 7 bases short, with 12 bases between.

The table lists this clonotype with a few counts. The chain couples TRBV15 to TRBJ1-1; D gene ambiguous. Trimming left V 1 base short and J 3 bases short, with 15 bases between. Germline assignment: CDR1 LNHNV and CDR2 YYDKDF (reference sequence). CDR3 size: 16 residues. CDR3 coding DNA: TGTGCCACCAGCAGAGCGGGAGAGCCGAGCGACACTGAAGCTTTCTTT. Translating gives CATSRAGEPSDTEAFF.

This clonotype was seen at least ten times. V gene TRBV7-2 combines with J gene TRBJ1-1; 8 positions match TRBD1. The CDR3 is 14 amino acids. The germline CDR1 and CDR2 sequences are SGHTA and FQGNSA. V was clipped by 4 bases and J by 0 bases; unmatched bases: 1. The DNA for the CDR3 is TGTGCCAGCAGCTCGGGACAGGTGAACACTGAAGCTTTCTTT. Amino acid sequence: CASSSGQVNTEAFF.

The genes are TRBV25-1 and TRBJ1-1; D might be TRBD1 (5 bases). CDR3 length equals 16 residues. Trimming took 8 bases from V and 0 from J, leaving 19 bases between them. CDR1 and CDR2 from the germline V gene are MGHDK and SYGVNS. The CDR3 protein is CASVGGGGILNTEAFF. The CDR3 nucleotides are TGTGCCAGCGTTGGGGGGGGTGGCATTTTGAACACTGAAGCTTTCTTT.

This clonotype has ten or more counts. The chain has TRBV12-3 or TRBV12-4 and TRBJ2-7, with TRBD1 matching 8 bases. The J segment lost 9 bases and the V segment lost 2 bases, leaving 6 bases of the junction unmatched. The CDR3 has 13 amino acids. The CDR3 DNA sequence: TGTGCCAGCAGTTTATCGACAGGGGTTTGGCAGTACTTC. This codes for CASSLSTGVWQYF.

The table lists this clonotype with many counts. The chain joins TRBV5-6 to TRBJ2-6, with 10 bases lining up with TRBD1. Germline V gene lookup returns CDR1 SGHDT and CDR2 YYEEEE. V was clipped by 6 bases and J by 1 base; unmatched bases: 7. There are 17 residues in the CDR3. The CDR3 DNA follows: TGTGCCAGCAACCCGACAGGGGGCACGTCTGGGGCCAACGTCCTGACTTTC. This encodes CASNPTGGTSGANVLTF.

This clonotype appeared once. The V gene is TRBV7-3, the J gene TRBJ2-3, with TRBD1 as a possible D gene (5 bases). V dropped 5 bases and J dropped 2 bases, with 14 bases sitting between them. CDR1 is SGHTA, CDR2 FQGTGA, per germline. CDR3 size: 15 residues. This CDR3 is CASSQGVGDTDTQYF. DNA of the CDR3: TGTGCCAGCAGCCAGGGCGTAGGGGACACAGATACGCAGTATTTT.

Concerning this clonotype itself: One junction end does not reproduce the germline sequence, and a read error may be involved. The CDR3: CASSIAGAAFF. The CDR3 region has the DNA TGTGCCAGCAGTATAGCGGGGGCGGCTTTCTTT. The rearrangement links TRBV12-3 or TRBV12-4 to TRBJ1-1, with TRBD1 as a possible D gene (6 bases). This CDR3 has 11 amino acids.

V gene TRBV2 combines with J gene TRBJ2-7, with D perhaps matching TRBD1 (6 bases). Germline loops: CDR1 SNHLY, CDR2 FYNNEI. The CDR3 covers 16 residues. Trimming took off 3 bases at V and 0 bases at J, with 15 bases between the two ends. For the CDR3, the DNA is TGTGCCAGCAGTGAGTTTGGGCAGGGGATCTCCTACGAGCAGTACTTC. Translating gives CASSEFGQGISYEQYF.

This clonotype appeared many times. This chain links TRBV5-4 with TRBJ2-5; the match to TRBD2 covers 10 bases. The CDR3 consists of 16 residues. CDR1 SGHNT and CDR2 YYREEE come from the germline V gene (reference sequence). Trimming cost V 3 bases and J 5 bases; bases outside gene matches: 10. CDR3 loop: CASSSGRSGRAETQYF. The CDR3 DNA sequence: TGTGCCAGCAGCTCGGGTCGGAGCGGGAGGGCGGAGACCCAGTACTTC.